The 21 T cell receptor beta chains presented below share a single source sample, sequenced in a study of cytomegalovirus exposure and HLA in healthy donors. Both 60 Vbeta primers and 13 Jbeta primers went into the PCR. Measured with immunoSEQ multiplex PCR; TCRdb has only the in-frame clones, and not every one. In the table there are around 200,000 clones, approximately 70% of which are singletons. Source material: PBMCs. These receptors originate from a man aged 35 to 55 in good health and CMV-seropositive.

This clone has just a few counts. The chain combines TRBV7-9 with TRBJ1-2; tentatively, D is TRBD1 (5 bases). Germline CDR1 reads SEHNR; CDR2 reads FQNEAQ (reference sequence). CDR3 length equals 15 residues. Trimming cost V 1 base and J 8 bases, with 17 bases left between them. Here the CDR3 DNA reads TGTGCCAGCAGCTTAGGACAAACGCCCGGACAAGGCTACACCTTC. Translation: CASSLGQTPGQGYTF.

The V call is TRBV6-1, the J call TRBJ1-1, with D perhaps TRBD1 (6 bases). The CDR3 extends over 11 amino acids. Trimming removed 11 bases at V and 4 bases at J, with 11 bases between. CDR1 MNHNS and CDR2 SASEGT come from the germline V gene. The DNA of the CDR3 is TGTGCCGGGACCAGGGGCACTGAAGCTTTCTTT. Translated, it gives CAGTRGTEAFF.

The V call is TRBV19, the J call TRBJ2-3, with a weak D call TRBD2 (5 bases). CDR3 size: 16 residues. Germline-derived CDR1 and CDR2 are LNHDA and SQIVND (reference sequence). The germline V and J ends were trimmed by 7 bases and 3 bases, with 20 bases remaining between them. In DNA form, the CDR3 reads TGTGCCAGTACCGATTACCTTCGCTCGGGGACAGATACGCAGTATTTT. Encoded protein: CASTDYLRSGTDTQYF. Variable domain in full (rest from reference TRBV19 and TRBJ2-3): DGGITQSPKYLFRKEGQNVTLSCEQNLNHDAMYWYRQDPGQGLRLIYYSQIVNDFQKGDIAEGYSVSREKKESFPLTVTSAQKNPTAFYLCASTDYLRSGTDTQYFGPGTRLTVL.

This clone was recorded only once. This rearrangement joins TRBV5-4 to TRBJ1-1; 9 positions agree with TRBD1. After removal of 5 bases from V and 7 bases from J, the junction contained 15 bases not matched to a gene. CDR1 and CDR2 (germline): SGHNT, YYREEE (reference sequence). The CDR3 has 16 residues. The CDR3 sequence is CASSYFDRDRDIEAFF. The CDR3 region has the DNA TGTGCCAGCAGTTATTTCGACCGGGACAGGGACATTGAAGCTTTCTTT. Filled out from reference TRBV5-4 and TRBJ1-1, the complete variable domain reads ETGVTQSPTHLIKTRGQQVTLRCSSQSGHNTVSWYQQALGQGPQFIFQYYREEENGRGNFPPRFSGLQFPNYSSELNVNALELDDSALYLCASSYFDRDRDIEAFFGQGTRLTVV.

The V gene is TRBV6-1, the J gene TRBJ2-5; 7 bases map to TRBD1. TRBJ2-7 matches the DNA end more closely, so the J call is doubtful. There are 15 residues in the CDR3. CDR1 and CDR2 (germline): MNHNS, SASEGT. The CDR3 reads CASSKTGDPIYEQYF. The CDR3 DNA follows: TGTGCCAGCAGTAAAACAGGGGACCCCATCTACGAGCAGTACTTC.

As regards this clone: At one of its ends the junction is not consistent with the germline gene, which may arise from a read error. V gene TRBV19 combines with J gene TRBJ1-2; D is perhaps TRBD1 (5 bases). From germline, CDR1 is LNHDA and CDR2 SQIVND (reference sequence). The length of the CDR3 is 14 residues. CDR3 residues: CASSIDRDSGGYTF. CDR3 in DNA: TGTGCCAGTAGCATAGATCGAGACAGTGGCGGCTACACCTTC. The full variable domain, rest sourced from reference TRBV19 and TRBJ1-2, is DGGITQSPKYLFRKEGQNVTLSCEQNLNHDAMYWYRQDPGQGLRLIYYSQIVNDFQKGDIAEGYSVSREKKESFPLTVTSAQKNPTAFYLCASSIDRDSGGYTFGSGTRLTVV.

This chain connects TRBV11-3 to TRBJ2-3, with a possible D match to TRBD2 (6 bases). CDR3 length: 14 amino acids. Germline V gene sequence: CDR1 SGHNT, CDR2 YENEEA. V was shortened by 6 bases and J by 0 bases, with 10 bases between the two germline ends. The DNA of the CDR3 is TGTGCCAGCAGTTTAACTAGCAGCACAGATACGCAGTATTTT. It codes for CASSLTSSTDTQYF.

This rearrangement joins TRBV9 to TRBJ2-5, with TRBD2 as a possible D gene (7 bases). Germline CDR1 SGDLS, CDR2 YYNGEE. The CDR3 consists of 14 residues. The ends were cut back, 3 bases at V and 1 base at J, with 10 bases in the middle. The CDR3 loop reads CASSARGAQETQYF. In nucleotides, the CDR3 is TGTGCCAGCAGCGCACGGGGGGCCCAAGAGACCCAGTACTTC.

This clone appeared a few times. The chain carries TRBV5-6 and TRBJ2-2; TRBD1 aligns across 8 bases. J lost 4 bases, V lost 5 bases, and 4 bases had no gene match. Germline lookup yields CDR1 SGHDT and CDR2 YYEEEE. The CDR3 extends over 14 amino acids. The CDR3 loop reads CASRGTGPTGELFF. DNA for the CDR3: TGTGCCAGCAGGGGGACAGGACCCACCGGGGAGCTGTTTTTT.

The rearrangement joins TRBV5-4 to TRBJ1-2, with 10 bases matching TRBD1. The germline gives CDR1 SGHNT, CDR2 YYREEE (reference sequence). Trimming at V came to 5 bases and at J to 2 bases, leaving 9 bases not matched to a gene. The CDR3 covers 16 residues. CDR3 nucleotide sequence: TGTGCCAGCAGGCCAGGGGGGACAGGGGTAAACTATGGCTACACCTTC. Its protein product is CASRPGGTGVNYGYTF.

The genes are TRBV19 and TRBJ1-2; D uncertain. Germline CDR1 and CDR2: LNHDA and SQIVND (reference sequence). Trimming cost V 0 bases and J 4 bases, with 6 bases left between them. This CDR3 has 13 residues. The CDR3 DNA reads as TGTGCCAGTAGTATAGAAACCAGCTATGGCTACACCTTC. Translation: CASSIETSYGYTF.

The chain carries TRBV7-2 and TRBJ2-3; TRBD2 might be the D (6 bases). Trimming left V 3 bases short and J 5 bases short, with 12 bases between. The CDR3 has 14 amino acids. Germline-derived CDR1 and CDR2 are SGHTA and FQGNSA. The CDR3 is CASSFLGTVDTQYF. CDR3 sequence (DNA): TGTGCCAGCAGCTTCCTTGGGACTGTAGATACGCAGTATTTT.

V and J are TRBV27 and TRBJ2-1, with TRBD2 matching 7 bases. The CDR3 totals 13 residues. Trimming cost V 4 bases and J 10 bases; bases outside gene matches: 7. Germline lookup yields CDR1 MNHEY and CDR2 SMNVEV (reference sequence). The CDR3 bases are TGTGCCAGCAGTTCCCTAGCGGTCCCAGAGCAGTTCTTC. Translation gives CASSSLAVPEQFF.

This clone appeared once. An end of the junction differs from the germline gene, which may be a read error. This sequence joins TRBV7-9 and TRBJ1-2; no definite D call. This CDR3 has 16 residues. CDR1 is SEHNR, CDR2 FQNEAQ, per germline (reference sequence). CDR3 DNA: TGTTCCAGCAGCTTAACCAGGCCTGGTTCGTCCTATGGCTACACCTTC. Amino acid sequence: CSSSLTRPGSSYGYTF.

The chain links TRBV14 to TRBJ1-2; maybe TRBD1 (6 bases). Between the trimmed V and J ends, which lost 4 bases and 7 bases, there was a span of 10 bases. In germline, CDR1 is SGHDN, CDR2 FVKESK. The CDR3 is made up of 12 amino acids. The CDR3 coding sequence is TGTGCCAGCAGCCCTGGACAGTTTGGCTACACCTTC. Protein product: CASSPGQFGYTF.

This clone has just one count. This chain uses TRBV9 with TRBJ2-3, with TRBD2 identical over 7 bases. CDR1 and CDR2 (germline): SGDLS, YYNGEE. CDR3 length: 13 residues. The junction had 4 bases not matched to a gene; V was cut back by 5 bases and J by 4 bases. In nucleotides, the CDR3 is TGTGCCAGCAGTTTTGGGGGGGCAGATACGCAGTATTTT. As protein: CASSFGGADTQYF.

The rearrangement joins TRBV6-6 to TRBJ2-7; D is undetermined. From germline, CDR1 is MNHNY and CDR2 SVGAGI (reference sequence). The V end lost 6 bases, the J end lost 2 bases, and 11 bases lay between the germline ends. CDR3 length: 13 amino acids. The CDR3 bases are TGTGCCAGCAGCAAGTCAGGTACCTACGAGCAGTACTTC. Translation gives CASSKSGTYEQYF.

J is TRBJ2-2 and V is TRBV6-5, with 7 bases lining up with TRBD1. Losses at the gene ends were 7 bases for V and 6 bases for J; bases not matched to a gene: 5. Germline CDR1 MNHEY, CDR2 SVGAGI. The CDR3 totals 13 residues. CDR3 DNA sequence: TGTGCCAGCACCCGAGGGGGCGCCGGGGAGCTGTTTTTT. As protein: CASTRGGAGELFF.

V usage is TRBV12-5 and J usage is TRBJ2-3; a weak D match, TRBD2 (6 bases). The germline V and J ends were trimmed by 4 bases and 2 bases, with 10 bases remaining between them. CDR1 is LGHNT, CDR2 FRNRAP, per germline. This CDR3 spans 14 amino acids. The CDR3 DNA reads TGTGCTAGTGGTTCCGGGACTGTCACAGATACGCAGTATTTT. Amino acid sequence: CASGSGTVTDTQYF.

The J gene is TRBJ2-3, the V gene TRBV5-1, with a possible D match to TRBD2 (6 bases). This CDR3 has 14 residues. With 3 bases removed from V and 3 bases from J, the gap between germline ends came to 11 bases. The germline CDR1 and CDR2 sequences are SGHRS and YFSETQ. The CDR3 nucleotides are TGCGCCAGCAGCTCCGGGGGAATAACAGATACGCAGTATTTT. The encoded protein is CASSSGGITDTQYF.

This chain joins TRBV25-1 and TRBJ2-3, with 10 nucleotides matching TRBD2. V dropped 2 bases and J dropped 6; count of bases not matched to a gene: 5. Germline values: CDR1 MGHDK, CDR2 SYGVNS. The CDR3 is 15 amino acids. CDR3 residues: CASSELAGAGDTQYF. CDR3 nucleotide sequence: TGTGCCAGCAGTGAACTAGCGGGGGCAGGGGATACGCAGTATTTT.